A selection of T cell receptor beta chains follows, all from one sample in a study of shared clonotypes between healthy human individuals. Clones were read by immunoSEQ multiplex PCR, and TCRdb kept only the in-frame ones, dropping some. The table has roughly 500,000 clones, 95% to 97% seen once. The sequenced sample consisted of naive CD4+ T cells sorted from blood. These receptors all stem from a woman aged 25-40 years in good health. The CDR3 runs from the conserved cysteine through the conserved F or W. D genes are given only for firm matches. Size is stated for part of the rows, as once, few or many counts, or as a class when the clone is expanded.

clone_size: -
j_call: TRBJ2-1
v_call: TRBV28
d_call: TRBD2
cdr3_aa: CASYPGTSGDIGEQFF
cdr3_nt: TGTGCCAGCTATCCCGGGACTAGCGGGGATATAGGTGAGCAGTTCTTC

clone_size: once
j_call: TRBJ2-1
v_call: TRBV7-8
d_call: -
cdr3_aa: CASRRGGSYEQFF
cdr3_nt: TGTGCCAGCAGGAGGGGCGGTAGTTACGAGCAGTTCTTC

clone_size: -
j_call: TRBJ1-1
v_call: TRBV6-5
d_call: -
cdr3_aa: CASSWGAEAFF
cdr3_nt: TGTGCCAGCAGTTGGGGAGCTGAAGCTTTCTTT

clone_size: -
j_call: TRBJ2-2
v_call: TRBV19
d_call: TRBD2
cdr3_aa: CASGTSRDTGELFF
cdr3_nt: TGTGCCAGTGGGACTAGCAGGGACACCGGGGAGCTGTTTTTT

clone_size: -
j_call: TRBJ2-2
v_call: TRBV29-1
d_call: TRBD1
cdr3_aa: CSAAGQGATGELFF
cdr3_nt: TGCAGCGCTGCAGGACAGGGGGCGACCGGGGAGCTGTTTTTT

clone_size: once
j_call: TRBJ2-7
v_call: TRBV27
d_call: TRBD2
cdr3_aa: CASSSRPGLNYEQYF
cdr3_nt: TGTGCCAGCAGTTCCCGCCCGGGACTAAACTACGAGCAGTACTTC

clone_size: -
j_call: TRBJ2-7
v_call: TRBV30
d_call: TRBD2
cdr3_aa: CAWRASGSTRQYF
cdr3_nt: TGTGCCTGGAGGGCTAGCGGGAGCACGAGGCAGTACTTC

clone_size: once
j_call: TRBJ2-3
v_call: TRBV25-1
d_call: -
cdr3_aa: CASSDPNQVHDTQYF
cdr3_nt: TGTGCCAGCAGTGACCCAAACCAAGTACATGATACGCAGTATTTT

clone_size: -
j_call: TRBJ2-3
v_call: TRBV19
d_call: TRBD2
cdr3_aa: CASSILPSGSMKRDTQYF
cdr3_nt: TGTGCCAGTAGTATCTTGCCTAGCGGGTCGATGAAGAGGGATACGCAGTATTTT

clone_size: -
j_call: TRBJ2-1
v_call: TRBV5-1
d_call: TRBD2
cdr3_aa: CASSESGRTYNEQFF
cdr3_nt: TGCGCCAGCAGCGAGAGCGGGAGGACCTACAATGAGCAGTTCTTC

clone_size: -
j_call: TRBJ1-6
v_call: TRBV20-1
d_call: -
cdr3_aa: CSAAGNSPLHF
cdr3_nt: TGCAGTGCTGCTGGCAATTCACCCCTCCACTTT

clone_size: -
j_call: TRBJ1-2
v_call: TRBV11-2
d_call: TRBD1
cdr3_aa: CASSIGTGGAYGYTF
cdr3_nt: TGTGCCAGCAGCATCGGGACAGGGGGCGCCTATGGCTACACCTTC

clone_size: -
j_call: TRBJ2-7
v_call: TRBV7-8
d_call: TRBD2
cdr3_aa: CASSLDLGGIGASGEISYEQYF
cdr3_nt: TGTGCCAGCAGCTTAGATTTAGGCGGGATAGGAGCTAGCGGGGAAATTTCCTACGAGCAGTACTTC

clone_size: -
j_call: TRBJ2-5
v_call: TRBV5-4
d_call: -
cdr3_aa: CASSPGSQETQYF
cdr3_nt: TGTGCCAGCAGCCCTGGGTCCCAAGAGACCCAGTACTTC

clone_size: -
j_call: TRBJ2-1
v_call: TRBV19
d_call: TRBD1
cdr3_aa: CASSPGTGGYGEQFF
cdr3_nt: TGTGCCAGTAGTCCCGGGACAGGGGGCTACGGTGAGCAGTTCTTC

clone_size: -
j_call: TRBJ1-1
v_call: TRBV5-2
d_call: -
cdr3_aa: CASSLVGRGETEAFF
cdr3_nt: TGTGCCAGCAGCTTGGTCGGCAGGGGGGAGACTGAAGCTTTCTTT

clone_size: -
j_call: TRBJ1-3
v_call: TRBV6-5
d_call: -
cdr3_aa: CASSYEMGDTIYF
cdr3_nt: TGTGCCAGCAGTTATGAGATGGGAGACACCATATATTTT

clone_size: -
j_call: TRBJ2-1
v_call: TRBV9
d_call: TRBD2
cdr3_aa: CASSVGLSGSRNEQFF
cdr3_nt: TGTGCCAGCAGCGTAGGACTGAGCGGGAGTAGGAATGAGCAGTTCTTC

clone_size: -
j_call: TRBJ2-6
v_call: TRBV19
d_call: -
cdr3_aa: CASSIVQAGANVLTF
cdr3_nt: TGTGCCAGTAGTATAGTGCAGGCTGGGGCCAACGTCCTGACTTTC

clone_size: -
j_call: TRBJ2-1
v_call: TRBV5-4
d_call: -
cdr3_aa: CASSLDSSFYNEQFF
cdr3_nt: TGTGCCAGCAGCTTGGACTCTAGTTTCTACAATGAGCAGTTCTTC

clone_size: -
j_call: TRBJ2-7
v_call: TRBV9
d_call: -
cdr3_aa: CASSVGTDLPYEQYF
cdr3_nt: TGTGCCAGCAGCGTAGGGACGGACCTCCCCTACGAGCAGTACTTC

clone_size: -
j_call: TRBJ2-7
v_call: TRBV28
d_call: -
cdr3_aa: CAGGGIHEQYF
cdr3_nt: TGTGCCGGAGGGGGTATCCACGAGCAGTACTTC

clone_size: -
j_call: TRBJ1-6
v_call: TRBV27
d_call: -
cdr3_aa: CASRVEGFYNSPLHF
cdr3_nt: TGTGCCAGCAGAGTCGAGGGGTTCTATAATTCACCCCTCCACTTT

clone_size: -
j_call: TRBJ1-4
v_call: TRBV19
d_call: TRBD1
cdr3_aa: CASSRDRSSEKLFF
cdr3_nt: TGTGCCAGTAGTAGGGACAGGTCGAGTGAAAAACTGTTTTTT

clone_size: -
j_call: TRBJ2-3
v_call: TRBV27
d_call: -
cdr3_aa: CASSLARAYRSQTDTQYF
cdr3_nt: TGTGCCAGCAGTTTAGCCCGTGCCTACCGCTCCCAGACAGATACGCAGTATTTT

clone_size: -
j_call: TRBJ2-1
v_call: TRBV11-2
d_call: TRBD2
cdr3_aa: CASSLRLAGVQGKVEQFF
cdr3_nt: TGTGCCAGCAGCTTGAGGTTAGCGGGGGTTCAGGGGAAAGTAGAGCAGTTCTTC

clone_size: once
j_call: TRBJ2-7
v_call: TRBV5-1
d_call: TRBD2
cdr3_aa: CASSLTSGRVRGDEQYF
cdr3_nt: TGCGCCAGCAGCTTAACTAGCGGGAGGGTTAGGGGCGACGAGCAGTACTTC

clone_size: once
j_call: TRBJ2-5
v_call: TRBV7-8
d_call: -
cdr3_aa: CASSLVLGETQYF
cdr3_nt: TGTGCCAGCAGCTTAGTCCTGGGAGAGACCCAGTACTTC

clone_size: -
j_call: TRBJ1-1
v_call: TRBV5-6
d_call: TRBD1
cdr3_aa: CASSRTGNTEAFF
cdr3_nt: TGTGCCAGCAGCCGGACAGGGAACACTGAAGCTTTCTTT

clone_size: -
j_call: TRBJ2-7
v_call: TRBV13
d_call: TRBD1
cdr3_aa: CASSYRGTGNYEQYF
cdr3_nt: TGTGCCAGCAGCTATCGGGGGACAGGGAACTACGAGCAGTACTTC

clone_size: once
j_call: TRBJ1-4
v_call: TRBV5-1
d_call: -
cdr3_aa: CASSLRQANEKLFF
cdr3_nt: TGCGCCAGCAGCTTGCGCCAGGCTAATGAAAAACTGTTTTTT

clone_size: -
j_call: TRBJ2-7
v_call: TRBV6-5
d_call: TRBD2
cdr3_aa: CASSYSGGRSSYEQYF
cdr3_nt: TGTGCCAGCAGTTACTCTGGCGGGAGGTCTTCCTACGAGCAGTACTTC

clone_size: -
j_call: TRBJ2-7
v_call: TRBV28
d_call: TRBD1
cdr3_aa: CATTRTGVSYEQYF
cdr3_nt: TGTGCCACCACCCGGACAGGAGTCTCCTACGAGCAGTACTTC

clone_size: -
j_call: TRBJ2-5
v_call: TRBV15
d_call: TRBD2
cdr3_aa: CATSSQKRGGETQYF
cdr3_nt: TGTGCCACCAGCAGTCAGAAGCGGGGGGGAGAGACCCAGTACTTC

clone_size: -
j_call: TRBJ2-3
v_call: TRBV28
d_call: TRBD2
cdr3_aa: CASSQGLAGTDTQYF
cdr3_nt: TGTGCCAGCAGTCAGGGACTAGCGGGAACCGATACGCAGTATTTT

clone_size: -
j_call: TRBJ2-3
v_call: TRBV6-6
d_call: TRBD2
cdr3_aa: CASSLTSGSADTQYF
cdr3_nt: TGTGCCAGCAGTTTGACTAGCGGGAGTGCAGATACGCAGTATTTT

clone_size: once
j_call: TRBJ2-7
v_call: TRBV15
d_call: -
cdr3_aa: CATSTDTNYEQYF
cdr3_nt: TGTGCCACCAGCACCGACACCAACTACGAGCAGTACTTC

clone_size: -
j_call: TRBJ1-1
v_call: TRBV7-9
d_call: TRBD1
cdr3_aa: CASNPTGDMNTEAFF
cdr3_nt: TGTGCCAGCAACCCGACAGGGGACATGAACACTGAAGCTTTCTTT

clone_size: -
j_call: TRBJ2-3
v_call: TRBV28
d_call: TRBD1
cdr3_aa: CASSTRQGGTDTQYF
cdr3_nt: TGTGCCAGCAGTACCAGACAGGGCGGCACAGATACGCAGTATTTT

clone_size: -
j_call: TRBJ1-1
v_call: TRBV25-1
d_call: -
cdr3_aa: CASTGNGNTEAFF
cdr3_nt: TGTGCCAGCACGGGAAACGGGAACACTGAAGCTTTCTTT

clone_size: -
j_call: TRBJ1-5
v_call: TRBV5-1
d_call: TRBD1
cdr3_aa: CASSLVGTGIQPQHF
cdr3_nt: TGCGCCAGCAGCTTGGTAGGGACAGGGATTCAGCCCCAGCATTTT

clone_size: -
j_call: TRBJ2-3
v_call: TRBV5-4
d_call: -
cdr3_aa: CASSRGTSDTQYF
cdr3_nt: TGTGCCAGCAGCAGAGGGACCTCAGATACGCAGTATTTT

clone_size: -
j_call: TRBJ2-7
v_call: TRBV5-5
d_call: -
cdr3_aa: CASSLGPGHGAYEQYF
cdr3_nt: TGTGCCAGCAGCTTGGGGCCGGGACATGGAGCCTACGAGCAGTACTTC

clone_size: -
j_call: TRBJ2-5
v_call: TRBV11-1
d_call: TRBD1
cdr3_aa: CASKRQGMFQETQYF
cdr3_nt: TGTGCCAGCAAAAGACAGGGGATGTTCCAAGAGACCCAGTACTTC

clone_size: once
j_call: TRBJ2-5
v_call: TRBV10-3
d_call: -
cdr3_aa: CAISESWGDKTQYF
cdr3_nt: TGTGCCATCAGTGAGTCCTGGGGTGACAAGACCCAGTACTTC

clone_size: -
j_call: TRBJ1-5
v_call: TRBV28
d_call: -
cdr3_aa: CASSFGSGEQPQHF
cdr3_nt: TGTGCCAGCAGTTTCGGTTCAGGGGAACAGCCCCAGCATTTT

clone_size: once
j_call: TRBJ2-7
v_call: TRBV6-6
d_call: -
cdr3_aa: CASSYSGGYTYEQYF
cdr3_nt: TGTGCCAGCAGTTACTCAGGCGGGTACACCTACGAGCAGTACTTC

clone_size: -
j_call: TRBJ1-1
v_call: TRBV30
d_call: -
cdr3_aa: CAWSPTRATFF
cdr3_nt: TGTGCCTGGAGTCCGACAAGGGCGACTTTCTTT

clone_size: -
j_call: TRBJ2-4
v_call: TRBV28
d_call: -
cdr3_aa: CASSFSALGGVKNIQYF
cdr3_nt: TGTGCCAGCAGTTTCAGCGCCCTAGGAGGGGTCAAAAACATTCAGTACTTC

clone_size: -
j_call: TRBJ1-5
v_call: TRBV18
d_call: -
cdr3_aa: CASSPGRFDQPQHF
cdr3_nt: TGTGCCAGCTCACCCGGTAGGTTTGATCAGCCCCAGCATTTT

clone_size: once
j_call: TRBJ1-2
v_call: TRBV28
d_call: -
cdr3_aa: CASSFSGLGYTF
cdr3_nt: TGTGCCAGCAGTTTCTCGGGACTGGGCTACACCTTC

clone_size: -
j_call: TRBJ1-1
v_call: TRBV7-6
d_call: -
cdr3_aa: CASSLDRVMNTEAFF
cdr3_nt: TGTGCCAGCAGCTTGGATAGGGTAATGAACACTGAAGCTTTCTTT

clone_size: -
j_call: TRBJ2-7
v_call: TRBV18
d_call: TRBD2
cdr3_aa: CASSVASGYEQYF
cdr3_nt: TGTGCCAGCTCAGTGGCTAGCGGTTACGAGCAGTACTTC